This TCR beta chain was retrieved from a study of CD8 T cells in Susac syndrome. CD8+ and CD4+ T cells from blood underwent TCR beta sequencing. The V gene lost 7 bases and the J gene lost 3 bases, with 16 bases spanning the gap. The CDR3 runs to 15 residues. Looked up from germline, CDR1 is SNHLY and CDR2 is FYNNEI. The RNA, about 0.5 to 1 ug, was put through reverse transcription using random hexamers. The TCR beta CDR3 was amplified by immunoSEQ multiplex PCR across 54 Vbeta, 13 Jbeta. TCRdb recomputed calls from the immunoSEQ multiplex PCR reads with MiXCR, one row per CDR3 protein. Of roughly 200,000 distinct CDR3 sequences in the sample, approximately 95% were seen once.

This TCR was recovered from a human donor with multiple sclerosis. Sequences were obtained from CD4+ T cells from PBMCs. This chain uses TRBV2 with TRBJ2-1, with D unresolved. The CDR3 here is CASKMVEPNYNEQFF. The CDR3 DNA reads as TGTGCCAGCAAGATGGTCGAGCCTAACTACAATGAGCAGTTCTTC.